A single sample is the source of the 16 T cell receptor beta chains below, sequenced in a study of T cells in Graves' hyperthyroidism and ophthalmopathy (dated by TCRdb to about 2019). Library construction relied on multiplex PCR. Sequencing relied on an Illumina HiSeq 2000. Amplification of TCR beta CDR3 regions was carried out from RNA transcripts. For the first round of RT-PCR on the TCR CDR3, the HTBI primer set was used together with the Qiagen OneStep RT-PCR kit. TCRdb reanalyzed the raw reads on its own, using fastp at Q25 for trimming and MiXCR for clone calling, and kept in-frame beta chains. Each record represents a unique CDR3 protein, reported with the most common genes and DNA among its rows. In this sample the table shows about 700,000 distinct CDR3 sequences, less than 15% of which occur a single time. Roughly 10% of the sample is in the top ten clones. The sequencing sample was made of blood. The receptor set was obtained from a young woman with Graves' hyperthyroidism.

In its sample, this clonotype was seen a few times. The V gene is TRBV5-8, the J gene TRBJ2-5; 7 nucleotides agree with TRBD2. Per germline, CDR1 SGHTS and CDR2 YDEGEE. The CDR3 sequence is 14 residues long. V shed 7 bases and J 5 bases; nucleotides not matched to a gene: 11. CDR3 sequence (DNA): TGTGCCAGCGGAAAGCTGGAGGGAGGGGAGACCCAGTACTTC. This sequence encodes CASGKLEGGETQYF.

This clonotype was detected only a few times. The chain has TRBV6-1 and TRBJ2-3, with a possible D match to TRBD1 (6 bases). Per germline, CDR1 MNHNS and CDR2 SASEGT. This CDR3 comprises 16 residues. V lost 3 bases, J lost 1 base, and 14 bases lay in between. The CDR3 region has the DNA TGTGCCAGCAGTGACGGACAGCGAGCGGGCACAGATACGCAGTATTTT. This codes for CASSDGQRAGTDTQYF.

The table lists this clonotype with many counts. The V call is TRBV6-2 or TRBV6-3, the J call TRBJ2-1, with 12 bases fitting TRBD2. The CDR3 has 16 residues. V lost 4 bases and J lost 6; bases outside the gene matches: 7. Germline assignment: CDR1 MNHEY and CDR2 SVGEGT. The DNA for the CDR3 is TGTGCCAGCAGTTTCCTAGCGGGAGGGCCGGGCAATGAGCAGTTCTTC. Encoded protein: CASSFLAGGPGNEQFF.

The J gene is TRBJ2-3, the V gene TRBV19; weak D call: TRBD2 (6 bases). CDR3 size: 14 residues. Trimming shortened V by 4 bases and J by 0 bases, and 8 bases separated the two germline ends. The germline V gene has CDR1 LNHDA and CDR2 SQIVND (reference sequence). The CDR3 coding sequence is TGTGCCAGTAGTAAGGCGGGAAGCACAGATACGCAGTATTTT. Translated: CASSKAGSTDTQYF. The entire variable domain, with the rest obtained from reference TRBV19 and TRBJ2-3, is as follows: DGGITQSPKYLFRKEGQNVTLSCEQNLNHDAMYWYRQDPGQGLRLIYYSQIVNDFQKGDIAEGYSVSREKKESFPLTVTSAQKNPTAFYLCASSKAGSTDTQYFGPGTRLTVL.

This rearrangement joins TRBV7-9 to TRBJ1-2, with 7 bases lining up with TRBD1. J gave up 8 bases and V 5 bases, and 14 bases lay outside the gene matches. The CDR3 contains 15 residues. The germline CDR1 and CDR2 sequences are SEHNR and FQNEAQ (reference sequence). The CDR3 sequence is CASSPVGTESSGYTF. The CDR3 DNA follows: TGTGCCAGCAGCCCCGTAGGGACAGAATCCTCCGGCTACACCTTC.

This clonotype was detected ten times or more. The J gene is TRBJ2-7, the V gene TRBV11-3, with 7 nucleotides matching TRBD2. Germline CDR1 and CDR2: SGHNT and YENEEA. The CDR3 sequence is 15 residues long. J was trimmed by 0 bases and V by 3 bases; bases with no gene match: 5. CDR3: CASSFLRGDSYEQYF. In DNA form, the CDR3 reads TGTGCCAGCAGCTTCCTACGGGGGGACTCCTACGAGCAGTACTTC.

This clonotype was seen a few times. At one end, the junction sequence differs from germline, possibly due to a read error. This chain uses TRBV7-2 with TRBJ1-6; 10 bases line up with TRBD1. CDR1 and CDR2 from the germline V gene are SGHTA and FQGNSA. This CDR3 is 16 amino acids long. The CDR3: CATGQGENYHNPPLHF. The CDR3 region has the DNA TGTGCCACCGGACAGGGGGAAAACTATCATAATCCACCCCTCCACTTT.

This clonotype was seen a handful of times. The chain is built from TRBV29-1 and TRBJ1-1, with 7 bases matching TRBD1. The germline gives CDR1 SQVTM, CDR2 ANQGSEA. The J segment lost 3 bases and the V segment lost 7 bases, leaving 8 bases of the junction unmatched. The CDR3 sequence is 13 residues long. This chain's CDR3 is CSAGGGWDTEAFF. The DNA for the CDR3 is TGCAGCGCAGGGGGGGGCTGGGACACTGAAGCTTTCTTT.

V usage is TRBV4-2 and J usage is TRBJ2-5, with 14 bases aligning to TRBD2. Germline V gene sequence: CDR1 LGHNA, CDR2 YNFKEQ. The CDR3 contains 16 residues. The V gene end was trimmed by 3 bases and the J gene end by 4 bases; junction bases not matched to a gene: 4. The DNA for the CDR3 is TGTGCCAGCAGCCAGGGACTAGCGGGAGTGGGAGAGACCCAGTACTTC. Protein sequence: CASSQGLAGVGETQYF.

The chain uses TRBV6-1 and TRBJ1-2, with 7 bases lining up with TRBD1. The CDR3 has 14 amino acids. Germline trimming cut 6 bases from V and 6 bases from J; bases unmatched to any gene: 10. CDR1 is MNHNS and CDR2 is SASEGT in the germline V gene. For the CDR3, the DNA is TGTGCCAGCAGGGCCCCTGACAGGGTCGATGGCTACACCTTC. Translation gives CASRAPDRVDGYTF.

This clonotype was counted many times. In DNA, the CDR3 is TGCAGTGCTACCAAGGGGGCGGGTGTTGGCTACACCTTC. It encodes CSATKGAGVGYTF. V gene TRBV20-1 combines with J gene TRBJ1-2; 7 nucleotides align to TRBD1. The CDR3 spans 13 residues. Looked up from germline, CDR1 is DFQATT and CDR2 is SNEGSKA (reference sequence). Trimming cost V 4 bases and J 7 bases; bases outside gene matches: 9.

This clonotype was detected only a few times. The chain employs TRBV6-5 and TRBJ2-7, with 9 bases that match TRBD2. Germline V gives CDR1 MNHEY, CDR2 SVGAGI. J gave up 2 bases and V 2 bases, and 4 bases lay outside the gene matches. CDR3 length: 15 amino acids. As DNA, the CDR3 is TGTGCCAGCAGTTACGAAAAGCGGGGGGCCTACGAGCAGTACTTC. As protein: CASSYEKRGAYEQYF.

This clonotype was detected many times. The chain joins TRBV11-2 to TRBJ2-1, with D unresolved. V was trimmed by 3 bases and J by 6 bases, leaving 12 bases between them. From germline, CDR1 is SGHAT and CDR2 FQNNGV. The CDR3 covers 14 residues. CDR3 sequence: CASSFLLKLNEQFF. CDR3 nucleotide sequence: TGTGCCAGCAGCTTCTTGCTGAAACTCAATGAGCAGTTCTTC.

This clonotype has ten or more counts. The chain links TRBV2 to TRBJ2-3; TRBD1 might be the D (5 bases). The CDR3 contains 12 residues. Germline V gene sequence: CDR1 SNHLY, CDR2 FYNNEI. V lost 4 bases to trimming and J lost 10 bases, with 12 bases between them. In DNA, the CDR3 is TGTGCCAGCAGTGCATCAGGGAAACCGCAGTATTTT. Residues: CASSASGKPQYF. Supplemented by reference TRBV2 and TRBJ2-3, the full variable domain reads EPEVTQTPSHQVTQMGQEVILRCVPISNHLYFYWYRQILGQKVEFLVSFYNNEISEKSEIFDDQFSVERPDGSNFTLKIRSTKLEDSAMYFCASSASGKPQYFGPGTRLTVL.

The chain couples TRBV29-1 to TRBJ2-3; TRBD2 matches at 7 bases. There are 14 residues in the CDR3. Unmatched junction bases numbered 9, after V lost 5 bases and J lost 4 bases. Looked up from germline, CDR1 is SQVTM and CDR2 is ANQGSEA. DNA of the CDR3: TGCAGCGTTCTTGGCGGGAGTAATCCAGATACGCAGTATTTT. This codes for CSVLGGSNPDTQYF.

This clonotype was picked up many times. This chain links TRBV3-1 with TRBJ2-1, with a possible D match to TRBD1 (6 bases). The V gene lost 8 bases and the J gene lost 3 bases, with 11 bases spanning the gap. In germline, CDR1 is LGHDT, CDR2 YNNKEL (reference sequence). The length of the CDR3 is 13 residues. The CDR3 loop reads CASSGVNYNEQFF. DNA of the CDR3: TGTGCCAGCTCAGGGGTCAACTACAATGAGCAGTTCTTC.